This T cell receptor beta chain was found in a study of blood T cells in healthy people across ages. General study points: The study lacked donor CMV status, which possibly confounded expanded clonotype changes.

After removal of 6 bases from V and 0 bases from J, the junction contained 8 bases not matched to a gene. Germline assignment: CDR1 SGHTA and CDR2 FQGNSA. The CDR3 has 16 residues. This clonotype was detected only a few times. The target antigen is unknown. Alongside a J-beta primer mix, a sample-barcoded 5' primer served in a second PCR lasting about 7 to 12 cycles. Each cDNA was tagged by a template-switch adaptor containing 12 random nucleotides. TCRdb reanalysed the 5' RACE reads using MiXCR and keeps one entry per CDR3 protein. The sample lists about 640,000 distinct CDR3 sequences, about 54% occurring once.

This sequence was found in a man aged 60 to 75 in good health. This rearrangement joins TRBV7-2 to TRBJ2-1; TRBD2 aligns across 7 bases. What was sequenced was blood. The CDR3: CASSPRGGGSYNEQFF. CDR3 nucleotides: TGTGCCAGCAGTCCCCGGGGCGGGGGCTCCTACAATGAGCAGTTCTTC.